Listed below are T cell receptor beta chains from one sample, sequenced in a study of T-cell reconstitution after alpha-beta-depleted transplantation in children. Each CDR3 protein gets one entry after TCRdb re-called the PCR reads with MiXCR. Here the sample spans fewer than 350,000 distinct CDR3 sequences, roughly 9.1% being singletons. The source was PBMCs, collected before TCRalphabeta/CD19-depleted stem cell transplant. Every receptor here comes from a boy under two years old with acute myeloid leukemia, due to receive a stem cell transplant. The CDR3 runs from the conserved cysteine through the conserved F or W. The D gene is left open where the match is weak. Some rows mark clone size as missing; the rest say once, few, many or name a class of expanded clone.

CDR3 length: 11; V gene: TRBV12-3/TRBV12-4; clone size: many; J gene: TRBJ2-2; D gene: NA; CDR3 protein: CASSLRGELFF; CDR3 DNA: TGTGCCAGCAGTTTACGCGGGGAGCTGTTTTTT
CDR3 length: 14; V gene: TRBV7-3; clone size: NA; J gene: TRBJ2-3; D gene: NA; CDR3 protein: CASSQGYDTDTQYF; CDR3 DNA: TGTGCCAGCAGCCAAGGTTACGATACAGATACGCAGTATTTT
CDR3 length: 16; V gene: TRBV28; clone size: many; J gene: TRBJ2-2; D gene: NA; CDR3 protein: CASSLRTGANTGELFF; CDR3 DNA: TGTGCCAGCAGTTTGAGGACTGGGGCGAACACCGGGGAGCTGTTTTTT
CDR3 length: 15; V gene: TRBV5-1; clone size: many; J gene: TRBJ1-4; D gene: TRBD1; CDR3 protein: CASSSPGTGNEKLFF; CDR3 DNA: TGCGCCAGCAGCTCCCCCGGGACAGGGAATGAAAAACTGTTTTTT
CDR3 length: 15; V gene: TRBV20-1; clone size: many; J gene: TRBJ2-5; D gene: NA; CDR3 protein: CSASPDSLLQETQYF; CDR3 DNA: TGCAGTGCATCTCCGGACAGCCTGTTACAAGAGACCCAGTACTTC
CDR3 length: 13; V gene: TRBV12-3/TRBV12-4; clone size: NA; J gene: TRBJ2-3; D gene: NA; CDR3 protein: CASSLNQYDTQYF; CDR3 DNA: TGTGCCAGCAGTCTCAATCAGTATGATACGCAGTATTTT
CDR3 length: 16; V gene: TRBV20-1; clone size: many; J gene: TRBJ2-7; D gene: NA; CDR3 protein: CSARVPLEGVGDEQYF; CDR3 DNA: TGCAGTGCTAGGGTCCCTTTAGAGGGGGTTGGGGACGAGCAGTACTTC
CDR3 length: 14; V gene: TRBV29-1; clone size: many; J gene: TRBJ2-6; D gene: NA; CDR3 protein: CSATGRSGANVLTF; CDR3 DNA: TGCAGCGCCACGGGACGGTCTGGGGCCAACGTCCTGACTTTC
CDR3 length: 13; V gene: TRBV7-8; clone size: many; J gene: TRBJ2-7; D gene: NA; CDR3 protein: CASSWSALYEQYF; CDR3 DNA: TGTGCCAGCAGTTGGAGTGCTCTCTACGAGCAGTACTTC
CDR3 length: 15; V gene: TRBV7-9; clone size: many; J gene: TRBJ2-7; D gene: TRBD1; CDR3 protein: CASSRGQVAGYEQYF; CDR3 DNA: TGTGCCAGCAGCCGAGGACAGGTGGCGGGCTACGAGCAGTACTTC
CDR3 length: 13; V gene: TRBV7-9; clone size: many; J gene: TRBJ2-7; D gene: TRBD2; CDR3 protein: CASSLWEGSEQYF; CDR3 DNA: TGTGCCAGCAGCTTATGGGAGGGGAGCGAGCAGTACTTC
CDR3 length: 17; V gene: TRBV28; clone size: NA; J gene: TRBJ2-2; D gene: TRBD1; CDR3 protein: CASSFPSTGGSTGELFF; CDR3 DNA: TGTGCCAGCAGTTTCCCCTCGACAGGGGGCAGTACCGGGGAGCTGTTTTTT
CDR3 length: 15; V gene: TRBV7-3; clone size: many; J gene: TRBJ2-1; D gene: TRBD2; CDR3 protein: CASSPSSGGGNEQFF; CDR3 DNA: TGTGCCAGCAGCCCCTCTAGCGGGGGGGGGAATGAGCAGTTCTTC
CDR3 length: 16; V gene: TRBV7-3; clone size: many; J gene: TRBJ2-1; D gene: NA; CDR3 protein: CASSPGLYTAYNEQFF; CDR3 DNA: TGTGCCAGCAGCCCCGGACTCTATACGGCCTACAATGAGCAGTTCTTC
CDR3 length: 18; V gene: TRBV5-1; clone size: few; J gene: TRBJ2-6; D gene: TRBD2; CDR3 protein: CASSPASGRASGANVLTF; CDR3 DNA: TGCGCCAGCAGCCCGGCTAGCGGGAGGGCCTCTGGGGCCAACGTCCTGACTTTC
CDR3 length: 14; V gene: TRBV29-1; clone size: many; J gene: TRBJ2-1; D gene: NA; CDR3 protein: CSVEPTGGHNEQFF; CDR3 DNA: TGCAGCGTGGAACCCACCGGGGGCCACAATGAGCAGTTCTTC
CDR3 length: 17; V gene: TRBV7-9; clone size: many; J gene: TRBJ2-1; D gene: NA; CDR3 protein: CASSLGGEESSYNEQFF; CDR3 DNA: TGTGCCAGCAGCTTAGGGGGAGAAGAGAGCTCCTACAATGAGCAGTTCTTC
CDR3 length: 15; V gene: TRBV2; clone size: many; J gene: TRBJ2-7; D gene: TRBD1; CDR3 protein: CASSEILQGAYEQYF; CDR3 DNA: TGTGCCAGCAGTGAAATTCTACAGGGGGCCTACGAGCAGTACTTC
CDR3 length: 14; V gene: TRBV13; clone size: many; J gene: TRBJ2-7; D gene: TRBD2; CDR3 protein: CASSPRGGTYEQYF; CDR3 DNA: TGTGCCAGCAGCCCGCGGGGGGGGACCTACGAGCAGTACTTC
CDR3 length: 14; V gene: TRBV11-2; clone size: many; J gene: TRBJ2-7; D gene: NA; CDR3 protein: CASSPIIGGYEQYF; CDR3 DNA: TGTGCCAGCAGCCCCATCATCGGGGGCTACGAGCAGTACTTC
CDR3 length: 15; V gene: TRBV5-1; clone size: many; J gene: TRBJ2-3; D gene: TRBD2; CDR3 protein: CASSFLAGGADTQYF; CDR3 DNA: TGCGCCAGCAGCTTTCTCGCGGGAGGGGCAGATACGCAGTATTTT
CDR3 length: 18; V gene: TRBV5-1; clone size: few; J gene: TRBJ2-1; D gene: NA; CDR3 protein: CASSWGDLRRGSYNEQFF; CDR3 DNA: TGCGCCAGCAGCTGGGGGGACCTACGGCGGGGCTCCTACAATGAGCAGTTCTTC
CDR3 length: 13; V gene: TRBV5-1; clone size: many; J gene: TRBJ2-3; D gene: NA; CDR3 protein: CARVVQERDTQYF; CDR3 DNA: TGCGCCAGGGTTGTCCAAGAGCGGGATACGCAGTATTTT
CDR3 length: 13; V gene: TRBV11-2; clone size: once; J gene: TRBJ2-2; D gene: NA; CDR3 protein: CASSLNLTGEPFF; CDR3 DNA: TGTGCCAGCAGCTTAAATTTAACCGGGGAGCCGTTTTTT
CDR3 length: 14; V gene: TRBV20-1; clone size: few; J gene: TRBJ2-1; D gene: NA; CDR3 protein: CSASGPSRYNEQFF; CDR3 DNA: TGCAGTGCTAGCGGTCCTTCGCGCTACAATGAGCAGTTCTTC
CDR3 length: 12; V gene: TRBV11-2; clone size: many; J gene: TRBJ2-1; D gene: NA; CDR3 protein: CASSLIRGEQFF; CDR3 DNA: TGTGCCAGCAGCTTAATAAGGGGTGAGCAGTTCTTC
CDR3 length: 12; V gene: TRBV7-2; clone size: many; J gene: TRBJ1-6; D gene: NA; CDR3 protein: CASSLPNSPLHF; CDR3 DNA: TGTGCCAGCAGCTTACCTAATTCACCCCTCCACTTT
CDR3 length: 16; V gene: TRBV18; clone size: many; J gene: TRBJ2-7; D gene: NA; CDR3 protein: CASSPSEDERTYEQYF; CDR3 DNA: TGTGCCAGCTCACCATCTGAGGATGAGAGGACCTACGAGCAGTACTTC
CDR3 length: 14; V gene: TRBV5-1; clone size: many; J gene: TRBJ2-3; D gene: TRBD1; CDR3 protein: CASSLRQGADTQYF; CDR3 DNA: TGCGCCAGCAGCTTGCGACAGGGGGCAGATACGCAGTATTTT
CDR3 length: 14; V gene: TRBV9; clone size: many; J gene: TRBJ2-5; D gene: NA; CDR3 protein: CASSVGNPSETQYF; CDR3 DNA: TGTGCCAGCAGCGTAGGTAACCCCTCAGAGACCCAGTACTTC
CDR3 length: 13; V gene: TRBV7-2; clone size: many; J gene: TRBJ2-3; D gene: NA; CDR3 protein: CASRPSVPDTQYF; CDR3 DNA: TGTGCCAGCAGACCTAGCGTCCCAGATACGCAGTATTTT
CDR3 length: 13; V gene: TRBV28; clone size: NA; J gene: TRBJ1-5; D gene: NA; CDR3 protein: CASREVSNQPQHF; CDR3 DNA: TGTGCCAGCCGTGAAGTCAGCAATCAGCCCCAGCATTTT
CDR3 length: 12; V gene: TRBV29-1; clone size: many; J gene: TRBJ2-1; D gene: TRBD1; CDR3 protein: CSTWDRLNEQFF; CDR3 DNA: TGCAGCACCTGGGACAGGCTGAATGAGCAGTTCTTC
CDR3 length: 15; V gene: TRBV18; clone size: many; J gene: TRBJ1-2; D gene: TRBD1; CDR3 protein: CASSPGAETGRGYTF; CDR3 DNA: TGTGCCAGCTCACCGGGGGCCGAGACAGGGCGCGGCTACACCTTC
CDR3 length: 15; V gene: TRBV25-1; clone size: many; J gene: TRBJ2-3; D gene: NA; CDR3 protein: CASSETWEEADTQYF; CDR3 DNA: TGTGCCAGCAGTGAAACGTGGGAGGAGGCAGATACGCAGTATTTT
CDR3 length: 14; V gene: TRBV6-5; clone size: many; J gene: TRBJ2-3; D gene: NA; CDR3 protein: CASSLETATHTQYF; CDR3 DNA: TGTGCCAGCAGTTTGGAGACGGCGACTCATACGCAGTATTTT
CDR3 length: 12; V gene: TRBV12-3/TRBV12-4; clone size: many; J gene: TRBJ2-7; D gene: NA; CDR3 protein: CASSLIPNEQYF; CDR3 DNA: TGTGCCAGCAGTTTAATCCCGAACGAGCAGTACTTC
CDR3 length: 17; V gene: TRBV7-9; clone size: many; J gene: TRBJ2-1; D gene: TRBD1; CDR3 protein: CASSSLLTPRGYNEQFF; CDR3 DNA: TGTGCCAGCAGCTCCTTACTTACGCCCAGGGGGTACAATGAGCAGTTCTTC
CDR3 length: 12; V gene: TRBV9; clone size: many; J gene: TRBJ2-3; D gene: NA; CDR3 protein: CASSPQEHAQYF; CDR3 DNA: TGTGCCAGCAGCCCCCAGGAGCATGCGCAGTATTTT
CDR3 length: 13; V gene: TRBV12-3/TRBV12-4; clone size: many; J gene: TRBJ2-1; D gene: TRBD2; CDR3 protein: CASSSLAGEAQFF; CDR3 DNA: TGTGCCAGCAGCTCCCTAGCGGGAGAGGCCCAGTTCTTC
CDR3 length: 16; V gene: TRBV18; clone size: many; J gene: TRBJ2-1; D gene: TRBD2; CDR3 protein: CASSPAARTSNNEQFF; CDR3 DNA: TGTGCCAGCTCACCCGCGGCCCGGACTAGCAACAATGAGCAGTTCTTC
CDR3 length: 14; V gene: TRBV20-1; clone size: NA; J gene: TRBJ1-2; D gene: NA; CDR3 protein: CSAGRDFYNYGYAF; CDR3 DNA: TGCAGTGCTGGGCGGGACTTCTATAACTATGGCTACGCCTTC
CDR3 length: 16; V gene: TRBV9; clone size: many; J gene: TRBJ2-3; D gene: NA; CDR3 protein: CASSLRGRVSTDTQYF; CDR3 DNA: TGTGCCAGCAGCCTTAGGGGGAGGGTAAGCACAGATACGCAGTATTTT
CDR3 length: 17; V gene: TRBV7-2; clone size: NA; J gene: TRBJ2-7; D gene: TRBD2; CDR3 protein: CASSLTHGLAGPLEQYF; CDR3 DNA: TGTGCCAGCAGTCTGACCCACGGACTAGCGGGCCCCCTCGAGCAGTACTTC
CDR3 length: 13; V gene: TRBV2; clone size: many; J gene: TRBJ2-6; D gene: NA; CDR3 protein: CASSDTGANVLTF; CDR3 DNA: TGTGCCAGCAGTGACACTGGGGCCAACGTCCTGACTTTC
CDR3 length: 13; V gene: TRBV29-1; clone size: many; J gene: TRBJ2-1; D gene: NA; CDR3 protein: CSVVQNQGNEQFF; CDR3 DNA: TGCAGCGTTGTCCAGAATCAGGGCAATGAGCAGTTCTTC
CDR3 length: 17; V gene: TRBV12-3/TRBV12-4; clone size: few; J gene: TRBJ2-3; D gene: TRBD2; CDR3 protein: CASSPNMWEAGGDTQYF; CDR3 DNA: TGTGCCAGCAGTCCAAACATGTGGGAAGCGGGGGGCGATACGCAGTATTTT
CDR3 length: 13; V gene: TRBV28; clone size: many; J gene: TRBJ1-5; D gene: NA; CDR3 protein: CASNRDNSQPQHF; CDR3 DNA: TGTGCCAGCAACCGGGACAACTCTCAGCCCCAGCATTTT
CDR3 length: 15; V gene: TRBV4-2; clone size: many; J gene: TRBJ2-1; D gene: NA; CDR3 protein: CASSRGLLGMNEQFF; CDR3 DNA: TGTGCCAGCAGCCGAGGGCTTCTAGGGATGAATGAGCAGTTCTTC
CDR3 length: 13; V gene: TRBV12-3/TRBV12-4; clone size: many; J gene: TRBJ2-5; D gene: NA; CDR3 protein: CASSHSSQETQYF; CDR3 DNA: TGTGCCAGCAGTCACAGTAGCCAAGAGACCCAGTACTTC
CDR3 length: 17; V gene: TRBV7-2; clone size: many; J gene: TRBJ2-3; D gene: TRBD2; CDR3 protein: CASSGRSSGGTADTQYF; CDR3 DNA: TGTGCCAGCAGCGGGCGATCTAGCGGGGGGACGGCAGATACGCAGTATTTT
CDR3 length: 13; V gene: TRBV6-6; clone size: few; J gene: TRBJ1-2; D gene: NA; CDR3 protein: CASSLMANYGYTF; CDR3 DNA: TGTGCCAGCAGTCTCATGGCTAACTATGGCTACACCTTC
CDR3 length: 15; V gene: TRBV7-2; clone size: NA; J gene: TRBJ2-7; D gene: TRBD1; CDR3 protein: CASSPDRAFSYEQYF; CDR3 DNA: TGTGCCAGCAGCCCGGACAGGGCTTTCTCCTACGAGCAGTACTTC
CDR3 length: 14; V gene: TRBV27; clone size: NA; J gene: TRBJ2-3; D gene: NA; CDR3 protein: CASSLSRYTDTQYF; CDR3 DNA: TGTGCCAGCAGTTTATCCAGGTACACAGATACGCAGTATTTT
CDR3 length: 11; V gene: TRBV28; clone size: many; J gene: TRBJ2-7; D gene: TRBD1; CDR3 protein: CASRYRGPQYF; CDR3 DNA: TGTGCCAGCAGATACAGGGGCCCCCAGTACTTC
CDR3 length: 17; V gene: TRBV9; clone size: many; J gene: TRBJ2-3; D gene: TRBD1; CDR3 protein: CASTLTAGGIRTDTQYF; CDR3 DNA: TGTGCCAGCACCCTCACCGCAGGGGGCATTAGAACAGATACCCAGTATTTT
CDR3 length: 15; V gene: TRBV6-5; clone size: many; J gene: TRBJ2-1; D gene: TRBD1; CDR3 protein: CASSYGGQGLMSQFF; CDR3 DNA: TGTGCCAGCAGTTACGGGGGACAGGGATTAATGTCGCAGTTCTTC
CDR3 length: 15; V gene: TRBV4-3; clone size: many; J gene: TRBJ2-7; D gene: NA; CDR3 protein: CASSQVLSSSYEQYF; CDR3 DNA: TGCGCCAGCAGCCAAGTACTATCCAGCTCCTACGAGCAGTACTTC
CDR3 length: 14; V gene: TRBV11-2; clone size: many; J gene: TRBJ2-3; D gene: NA; CDR3 protein: CASSFGTFTDTQYF; CDR3 DNA: TGTGCCAGCAGCTTCGGGACTTTCACAGATACGCAGTATTTT
CDR3 length: 15; V gene: TRBV20-1; clone size: few; J gene: TRBJ1-3; D gene: NA; CDR3 protein: CSARDPARTGNTIYF; CDR3 DNA: TGCAGTGCTAGAGATCCGGCACGAACTGGAAACACCATATATTTT